Included here is one T cell receptor beta chain sequence, with context. Its antigen is as yet unknown. This CDR3 spans 16 amino acids. V was shortened by 2 bases and J by 2 bases, with 17 bases between the two germline ends. The V gene's germline CDR1 is SGHDT and CDR2 YYEEEE. The data were obtained in a study of response to subunit inactivated influenza vaccine. The study, taken as a whole, reports: Every seasonal influenza vaccination brings in few new T cells, the authors suggested.

TCRdb reprocessed the RT-PCR reads with MiXCR, giving one entry per CDR3 protein. The sample lists about 650,000 distinct CDR3 sequences, 15% to 19% occurring once. The sequence was collected from a middle-aged man who received an inactivated influenza vaccine. The chain employs TRBV5-6 and TRBJ2-7; D not certain. The sample was PBMCs from blood, taken roughly 13 days after vaccination. The CDR3 nucleotides are TGTGCCAGCAGCTTAGGCTCGTCTCTTGCTGCCTACGAGCAGTACTTC. This codes for CASSLGSSLAAYEQYF.